This is a list of T cell receptor beta chains from one sample in a study of blood T cell repertoires in COVID-19. The table came from immunoSEQ multiplex PCR; TCRdb's copy has only in-frame clones and leaves some out. The sample consists of 500,000 to 600,000 clones, 85% to 90% of them appearing once. Sequencing was performed on peripheral blood. The receptors come from a woman between 50 and 59 years old with COVID-19, enrolled during active disease. CDR3s include the opening cysteine and the closing phenylalanine or tryptophan. The D gene is left open where the match is weak. Rows give clone size only sometimes, using once, few, many, or a class for an expanded clone.

>TRBJ1-6|TRBD1|TRBV5-6|.
TGTGCCAGCAGCTTGAACAGGGGTTCACCCCTCCACTTT
CASSLNRGSPLHF
>TRBJ2-7|TRBD1|TRBV30|.
TGTGCCTGGGGACAGGGGGGCGAGCAGTACTTC
CAWGQGGEQYF
>TRBJ2-3|.|TRBV2|.
TGTGCCAGCACCGGGGATTTGGGAGATACGCAGTATTTT
CASTGDLGDTQYF
>TRBJ1-6|TRBD1|TRBV19|.
TGTGCCAGTAGTATGGCTCGACAGGGACCGTCACCCCTCCACTTT
CASSMARQGPSPLHF
>TRBJ1-1|.|TRBV5-1|.
TGCGCCAGCAGCTTGGCTCAGGTTACGAACACTGAAGCTTTCTTT
CASSLAQVTNTEAFF
>TRBJ2-3|TRBD2|TRBV28|.
TGTGCCAGCAGTTCGGGGGGGGTGGAGACAGATACGCAGTATTTT
CASSSGGVETDTQYF
>TRBJ2-1|.|TRBV5-1|once
TGCGCCAGCAGCTGGGCGGGCTCCTACAATGAGCAGTTCTTC
CASSWAGSYNEQFF
>TRBJ1-2|TRBD1|TRBV5-6|.
TGTGCCAGCAGCCCCGGACAGGGGGGAGGGTATGGCTACACCTTC
CASSPGQGGGYGYTF
>TRBJ2-3|.|TRBV7-9|once
TGTGCCAGCAATCAGGGGGGCCGATCGGATACGCAGTATTTT
CASNQGGRSDTQYF
>TRBJ2-1|TRBD1|TRBV12-3/TRBV12-4|.
TGTGCCAGCCTCAGGGGGCCAAAGAATGAGCAGTTCTTC
CASLRGPKNEQFF
>TRBJ1-5|TRBD1|TRBV5-1|.
TGCGCCAGCAGCCCGGACAGGGGGCAGCCCCAGCATTTT
CASSPDRGQPQHF
>TRBJ2-1|TRBD2|TRBV5-1|.
TGCGCCAGCAGCTTGCGCAACGGGGGGTGGGAGCAGTTCTTC
CASSLRNGGWEQFF
>TRBJ1-4|.|TRBV27|.
TGTGCCAGCAGTTTTATAGGGGGGGATGAAAAACTGTTTTTT
CASSFIGGDEKLFF
>TRBJ2-1|TRBD2|TRBV5-4|once
TGTGCCAGCAGTCCTACTAGCGGGGGGCCGGGTGAGCAGTTCTTC
CASSPTSGGPGEQFF
>TRBJ2-7|TRBD1|TRBV18|once
TGTGCCAGCTCACCTTACGCGGGACAGGGCGGCGAGCAGTACTTC
CASSPYAGQGGEQYF
>TRBJ1-6|TRBD1|TRBV2|.
TGTGCCAGCAGCCTGGATCAGGGGGGAGGAAATTCACCCCTCCACTTT
CASSLDQGGGNSPLHF
>TRBJ1-1|.|TRBV6-5|.
TGTGCCAGCAGTTACCAGCGGGGGAACACTGAAGCTTTCTTT
CASSYQRGNTEAFF
>TRBJ1-2|.|TRBV2|few
TGTGCCAGCAGTGAAGTGTCGAGGAACTATGGCTACACCTTC
CASSEVSRNYGYTF
>TRBJ2-7|.|TRBV7-9|.
TGTGCCGGTTGGGGGCTCAGGGGCGAGCAGTACTTC
CAGWGLRGEQYF
>TRBJ1-3|.|TRBV7-2|.
TGTGCCAGCAGCGCGCTCGGAAACACCATATATTTT
CASSALGNTIYF
>TRBJ1-1|.|TRBV30|.
TGTGCCTGGAGTCTCACAGGGATGACTGAAGCTTTCTTT
CAWSLTGMTEAFF
>TRBJ2-3|.|TRBV4-1|.
TGCGCCAGCAGCCAAGATGGAGGGACAGATACGCAGTATTTT
CASSQDGGTDTQYF
>TRBJ2-1|.|TRBV6-5|.
TGTGCCAGCAGTTCCTATGTAGAGCAGTTCTTC
CASSSYVEQFF
>TRBJ1-3|.|TRBV10-3|.
TGTGCCATCAGGCCAGGGGTCTCTGGAAACACCATATATTTT
CAIRPGVSGNTIYF
>TRBJ1-3|.|TRBV4-2|.
TGTGCCAGCAGCCAATGGGGAGCGGCCGGAAACACCATATATTTT
CASSQWGAAGNTIYF
>TRBJ1-2|.|TRBV5-8|.
TGTGCCAGCAGTCCCCAAGCGAGACTCGTTTACGCTAACTATGGCTACACCTTC
CASSPQARLVYANYGYTF
>TRBJ2-3|.|TRBV7-2|.
TGTGCCAGCAGCTCCCGACAGCTAGTTATCACAGATACGCAGTATTTT
CASSSRQLVITDTQYF
>TRBJ1-1|.|TRBV28|.
TGTGCCAGCACTTATTCGGGGGGAGAAGCTTTCTTT
CASTYSGGEAFF
>TRBJ1-3|.|TRBV25-1|.
TGTGCCAGCAGGGCAGAGGGTTTCTCTGGAAACACCATATATTTT
CASRAEGFSGNTIYF
>TRBJ1-2|.|TRBV1|.
TGCACCAGCAGCCCCAGGGGGCCACACACGGGCTACACCTTC
CTSSPRGPHTGYTF
>TRBJ2-7|.|TRBV5-1|.
TGCGCCAGCAGCCCCGCAAGCCCGTCCTACGAGCAGTACTTC
CASSPASPSYEQYF
>TRBJ1-1|TRBD1|TRBV5-5|.
TGTGCCAGCAGCTTGGCGCGGGACAGGGGAGCTGAAGCTTTCTTT
CASSLARDRGAEAFF
>TRBJ2-3|TRBD2|TRBV18|.
TGTGCCAGCTCACAAAACAGGCGAGCGGGGGGCACAGATACGCAGTATTTT
CASSQNRRAGGTDTQYF
>TRBJ1-1|.|TRBV5-1|few
TGCGCCAGCAGCTTGGGGGCCCCCGGCACTGAAGCTTTCTTT
CASSLGAPGTEAFF
>TRBJ2-1|TRBD2|TRBV9|.
TGTGCCAGCAGCGTTAGCGGGGAGGCCTACAATGAGCAGTTCTTC
CASSVSGEAYNEQFF
>TRBJ2-5|TRBD2|TRBV7-6|.
TGTGCCAGCAGCAAACTAGCGGGGGGGCCCGGGACCCAGTACTTC
CASSKLAGGPGTQYF
>TRBJ2-2|TRBD2|TRBV7-9|.
TGTGCCAGCAGCGGGCTAGCGGTCGGCACCGGGGAGCTGTTTTTT
CASSGLAVGTGELFF
>TRBJ2-7|.|TRBV6-1|.
TGTGCCAGCAGTGAAGACGCGGGGCCCACCTACGAGCAGTACTTC
CASSEDAGPTYEQYF
>TRBJ1-2|.|TRBV5-6|.
TGTGCCAGCAGCTTGGTCGGGAGAGGCTACACCTTC
CASSLVGRGYTF
>TRBJ2-5|TRBD2|TRBV28|.
TGTGCCAGCAGTGGGACGAGGGAGGGAGAGACCCAGTACTTC
CASSGTREGETQYF
>TRBJ2-5|.|TRBV11-3|.
TGTGCCAGCAGCGGTCCGGGTACAAGGTCCACCCAGTACTTC
CASSGPGTRSTQYF
>TRBJ1-2|TRBD1|TRBV19|.
TGTGCCAGTAGTCCCCGACAGGGAGTGAACTATGGCTACACCTTC
CASSPRQGVNYGYTF